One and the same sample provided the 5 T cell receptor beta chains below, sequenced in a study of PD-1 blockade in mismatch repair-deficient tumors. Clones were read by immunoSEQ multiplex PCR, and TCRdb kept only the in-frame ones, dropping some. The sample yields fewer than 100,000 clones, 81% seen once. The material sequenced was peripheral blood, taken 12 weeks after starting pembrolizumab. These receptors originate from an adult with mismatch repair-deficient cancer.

The CDR3 loop is CASSFGTSGQETQYF. The CDR3 coding sequence is TGTGCCAGCAGCTTCGGGACTAGCGGACAAGAGACCCAGTACTTC. V gene TRBV5-8 combines with J gene TRBJ2-5; 11 bases agree with TRBD2. CDR1 and CDR2 from the germline V gene are SGHTS and YDEGEE. V shed 2 bases, J shed 2 bases, and the junction held 2 bases outside the gene matches. The CDR3 runs 15 residues. The variable domain in full, completed from reference TRBV5-8 and TRBJ2-5, reads EAGVTQSPTHLIKTRGQQATLRCSPISGHTSVYWYQQALGLGLQFLLWYDEGEERNRGNFPPRFSGRQFPNYSSELNVNALELEDSALYLCASSFGTSGQETQYFGPGTRLLVL.

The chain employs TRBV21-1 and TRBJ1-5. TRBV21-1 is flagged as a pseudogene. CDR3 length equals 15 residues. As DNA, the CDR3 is TGTGCCAGCAGCAAGCCACAGCGGTTGGATCAGCCCCAGCATTTT. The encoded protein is CASSKPQRLDQPQHF.

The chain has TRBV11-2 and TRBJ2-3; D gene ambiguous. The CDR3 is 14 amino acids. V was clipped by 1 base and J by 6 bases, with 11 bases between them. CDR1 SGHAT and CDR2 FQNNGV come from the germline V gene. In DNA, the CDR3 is TGTGCCAGCAGCTTAGGGGGTTTGGGGGATACGCAGTATTTT. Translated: CASSLGGLGDTQYF.

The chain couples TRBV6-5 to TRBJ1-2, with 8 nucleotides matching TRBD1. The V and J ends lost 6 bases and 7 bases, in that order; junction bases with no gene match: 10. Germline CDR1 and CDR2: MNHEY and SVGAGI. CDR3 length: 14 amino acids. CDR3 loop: CASSEGTGASGYTF. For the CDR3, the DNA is TGTGCCAGCAGCGAAGGGACAGGCGCATCTGGCTACACCTTC.

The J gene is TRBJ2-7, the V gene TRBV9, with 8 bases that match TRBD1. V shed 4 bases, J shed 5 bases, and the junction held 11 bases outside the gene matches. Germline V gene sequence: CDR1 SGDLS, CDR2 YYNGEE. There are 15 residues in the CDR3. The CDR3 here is CASSPRTGPRHEQYF. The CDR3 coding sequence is TGTGCCAGCAGCCCACGGACAGGGCCTCGGCACGAGCAGTACTTC.